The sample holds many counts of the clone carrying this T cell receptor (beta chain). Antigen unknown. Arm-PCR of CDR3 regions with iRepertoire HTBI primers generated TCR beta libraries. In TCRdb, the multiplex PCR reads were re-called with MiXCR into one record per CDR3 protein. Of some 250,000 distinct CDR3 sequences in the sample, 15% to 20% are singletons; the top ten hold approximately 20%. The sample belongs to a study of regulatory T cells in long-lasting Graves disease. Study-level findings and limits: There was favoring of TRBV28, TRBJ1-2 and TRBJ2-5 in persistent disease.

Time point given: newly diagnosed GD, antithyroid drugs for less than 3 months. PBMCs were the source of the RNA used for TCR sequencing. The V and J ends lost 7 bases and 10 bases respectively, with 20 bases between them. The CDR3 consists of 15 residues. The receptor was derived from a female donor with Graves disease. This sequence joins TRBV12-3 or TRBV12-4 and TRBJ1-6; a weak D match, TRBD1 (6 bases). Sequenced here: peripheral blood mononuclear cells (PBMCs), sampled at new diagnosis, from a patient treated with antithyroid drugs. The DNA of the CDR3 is TGTGCCAGCAACCGTGGGGGCCCCATAATGTCACCCCTCCACTTT. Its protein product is CASNRGGPIMSPLHF.